What follows are 25 T cell receptor beta chains derived from one specimen sequenced in a study of shared clonotypes between healthy human individuals. Clones were read by immunoSEQ multiplex PCR, and TCRdb kept only the in-frame ones, dropping some. This table has approximately 1.5 million clones, 97% to 99% appearing once. The specimen was naive CD4+ T cells sorted from blood. Stated subset: CD45RA+ positively selected. The receptors were sampled from a man aged 25 to 40 in good health.

V and J are TRBV7-2 and TRBJ2-3, with 9 bases identical to TRBD1. This CDR3 region has 15 residues. CDR1 SGHTA and CDR2 FQGNSA come from the germline V gene. The junction had 5 bases not matched to a gene; V was cut back by 5 bases and J by 2 bases. The CDR3 reads CASSPTGGYTDTQYF. The CDR3 nucleotides read TGTGCCAGCAGCCCGACAGGGGGTTACACAGATACGCAGTATTTT.

The rearrangement uses TRBV7-6 and TRBJ2-6, with D maybe TRBD2 (5 bases). The CDR3 covers 15 residues. Germline V gene data show CDR1 as SGHVS and CDR2 as FNYEAQ. V was trimmed by 5 bases and J by 1 base, leaving 9 bases between them. The DNA for the CDR3 is TGTGCCAGCAGCGTCTCGGGATCTGGGGCCAACGTCCTGACTTTC. It yields the protein CASSVSGSGANVLTF. The full variable domain, in which reference TRBV7-6 and TRBJ2-6 provide the parts outside the CDR3, is GAGVSQSPRYKVTKRGQDVALRCDPISGHVSLYWYRQALGQGPEFLTYFNYEAQQDKSGLPNDRFSAERPEGSISTLTIQRTEQRDSAMYRCASSVSGSGANVLTFGAGSRLTVL.

This clone was counted once. V usage is TRBV2 and J usage is TRBJ1-2; the D gene is possibly TRBD1 (5 bases). Germline V lookup: CDR1 SNHLY, CDR2 FYNNEI. The CDR3 length is 13 residues. Trimming cost V 6 bases and J 6 bases, with 14 bases left between them. The CDR3 loop is CASSPWGLDGYTF. In DNA, the CDR3 is TGTGCCAGCAGCCCTTGGGGGTTAGATGGCTACACCTTC.

V gene TRBV7-9 combines with J gene TRBJ2-3, with D possibly being TRBD2 (6 bases). The CDR3 extends over 16 amino acids. Germline V gene lookup returns CDR1 SEHNR and CDR2 FQNEAQ (reference sequence). Trimming took off 5 bases at V and 0 bases at J, with 15 bases between the two ends. The CDR3 DNA reads as TGTGCCAGCAGCGGGAGGAGAAGGGCTAGCACAGATACGCAGTATTTT. Amino acid sequence: CASSGRRRASTDTQYF.

The chain is built from TRBV25-1 and TRBJ2-5; D is uncertain. V was trimmed by 6 bases and J by 5 bases, leaving 7 bases between them. Per the germline V gene, CDR1 is MGHDK and CDR2 is SYGVNS. This CDR3 is 11 amino acids long. CDR3 in amino acids: CASRVGETQYF. CDR3 DNA: TGTGCCAGCAGGGTAGGTGAGACCCAGTACTTC.

The rearrangement links TRBV6-4 to TRBJ2-1; 7 nucleotides agree with TRBD1. Germline V gene data show CDR1 as MRHNA and CDR2 as SNTAGT. The CDR3 is 12 residues long. The V segment lost 2 bases and the J segment 14 bases; nucleotides outside the gene matches: 6. This CDR3 reads CASSDPTGTEFF. CDR3 nucleotides: TGTGCCAGCAGTGACCCCACAGGGACAGAGTTCTTC.

This rearrangement joins TRBV11-2 to TRBJ2-7; D not resolved. The V end was cut by 5 bases, the J end by 7 bases, with 12 bases between. The CDR3 is made up of 12 amino acids. Germline CDR1 and CDR2: SGHAT and FQNNGV. The CDR3 DNA follows: TGTGCCAGCAGCCAAGCCTCAGTGGAGCAGTACTTC. Amino acids: CASSQASVEQYF. Based on the CDR3 plus reference TRBV11-2 and TRBJ2-7, the full variable domain is EAGVAQSPRYKIIEKRQSVAFWCNPISGHATLYWYQQILGQGPKLLIQFQNNGVVDDSQLPKDRFSAERLKGVDSTLKIQPAKLEDSAVYLCASSQASVEQYFGPGTRLTVT.

The chain carries TRBV10-3 and TRBJ2-4; D may be TRBD1 (6 bases). The germline CDR1 and CDR2 sequences are ENHRY and SYGVKD. V lost 6 bases to trimming and J lost 2 bases, with 14 bases between them. This CDR3 has 15 residues. CDR3 sequence: CAIRDNRETKNIQYF. The CDR3 DNA is TGTGCCATCAGAGACAACAGGGAGACCAAAAACATTCAGTACTTC.

The rearrangement links TRBV27 to TRBJ2-5, with D perhaps matching TRBD1 or TRBD2 (6 bases each). Germline V gene data show CDR1 as MNHEY and CDR2 as SMNVEV (reference sequence). The CDR3 sequence is 14 residues long. With 3 bases removed from V and 1 base from J, the gap between germline ends came to 9 bases. CDR3: CASSFTGAQETQYF. DNA of the CDR3: TGTGCCAGCAGTTTCACGGGGGCCCAAGAGACCCAGTACTTC.

This rearrangement joins TRBV2 to TRBJ2-2; D call uncertain. In germline, CDR1 is SNHLY, CDR2 FYNNEI. Trimming cost V 7 bases and J 10 bases, with 13 bases left between them. There are 12 residues in the CDR3. Here the CDR3 DNA reads TGTGCCAGCACCGAGGTTGCGGCGGAGCTGTTTTTT. It is translated as CASTEVAAELFF.

This chain joins TRBV2 and TRBJ2-3; the D call may be TRBD1 or TRBD2 (5 bases each). CDR1 and CDR2 from the germline V gene are SNHLY and FYNNEI. V lost 11 bases, J lost 10 bases, and 19 bases lay in between. The CDR3 spans 12 residues. CDR3 residues: CAGEHPGPPQYF. Here the CDR3 DNA reads TGTGCCGGAGAACACCCGGGACCACCGCAGTATTTT.

Comment on this clone: Different DNA sequences within this sample yield the same CDR3. The rearrangement joins TRBV29-1 to TRBJ1-5; no clear D. Per the germline V gene, CDR1 is SQVTM and CDR2 is ANQGSEA. Trimming shortened V by 6 bases and J by 4 bases, and 7 bases separated the two germline ends. The CDR3 loop spans 11 amino acids. The CDR3 nucleotides are TGCAGCGTGGGCAGTAATCAGCCCCAGCATTTT. Protein product: CSVGSNQPQHF.

For this clone: The sample holds other DNA sequences that translate to the same CDR3. The V gene is TRBV5-1, the J gene TRBJ2-5; a possible D gene is TRBD2 (5 bases). The CDR3 is 14 residues long. Deletions cut 4 bases from V and 5 bases from J, with 15 bases between. CDR1 is SGHRS, CDR2 YFSETQ, per germline. CDR3 amino acids: CASSRGLAGETQYF. The CDR3, as DNA: TGCGCCAGCAGCCGCGGCCTAGCCGGGGAGACCCAGTACTTC.

CDR3 nucleotide sequence: TGTGCCAGTCTACCGGGACTAACTTCAGCTACGCAGTATTTT. This encodes CASLPGLTSATQYF. This chain joins TRBV7-2 and TRBJ2-3; TRBD2 agrees at 7 bases. This CDR3 spans 14 amino acids. Germline trimming cut 9 bases from V and 8 bases from J; bases unmatched to any gene: 14. CDR1 is SGHTA, CDR2 FQGNSA, per germline.

The rearrangement links TRBV28 to TRBJ2-3, with TRBD2 identical over 8 bases. Losses at the gene ends were 1 base for V and 4 bases for J; bases not matched to a gene: 4. The germline gives CDR1 MDHEN, CDR2 SYDVKM. The CDR3 has 15 amino acids. Here the CDR3 reads CASSLYSGKSDTQYF. CDR3 nucleotides: TGTGCCAGCAGTTTATATAGCGGGAAATCAGATACGCAGTATTTT.

This rearrangement joins TRBV25-1 to TRBJ2-2; 9 bases map to TRBD2. Per the germline V gene, CDR1 is MGHDK and CDR2 is SYGVNS. J gave up 4 bases and V 2 bases, and 8 bases lay outside the gene matches. The CDR3 runs 17 residues. CDR3 in amino acids: CASSESLLAGPTGELFF. The DNA for the CDR3 is TGTGCCAGCAGTGAAAGTCTCCTAGCGGGACCCACCGGGGAGCTGTTTTTT.

The CDR3 reads CASSLLIHTEAFF. CDR3 bases: TGTGCCAGCAGTTTATTAATCCACACTGAAGCTTTCTTT. J is TRBJ1-1 and V is TRBV27; no reliable D call. V lost 1 base to trimming and J lost 3 bases, with 6 bases between them. This CDR3 comprises 13 residues. Germline V CDR1 and CDR2: MNHEY, SMNVEV (reference sequence).

J is TRBJ2-7 and V is TRBV7-2, with 14 bases lining up with TRBD2. This CDR3 contains 16 residues. Germline V gives CDR1 SGHTA, CDR2 FQGNSA. V lost 2 bases and J lost 2; bases outside the gene matches: 2. In DNA, the CDR3 is TGTGCCAGCAGCTTAAAGGGACTAGCGGGAGCCTACGAGCAGTACTTC. Its protein product is CASSLKGLAGAYEQYF.

Here the CDR3 DNA reads TGTGCCAGCTCGTACCGGGACAGGGAGACCGGGGAGCTGTTTTTT. This encodes CASSYRDRETGELFF. V usage is TRBV18 and J usage is TRBJ2-2; 9 nucleotides match TRBD1. From germline, CDR1 is KGHSH and CDR2 LQKENI. This CDR3 has 15 residues. The trim removed 6 bases at V and 5 bases at J, leaving 7 bases unmatched.

This sequence joins TRBV30 and TRBJ1-1; D not certain. CDR3 length: 13 amino acids. Trimming left V 2 bases short and J 1 base short, with 8 bases between. Germline V gives CDR1 GTSNPN, CDR2 SVGIG (reference sequence). The CDR3 bases are TGTGCCTGGAGTCCTCCGGCGAACACTGAAGCTTTCTTT. It is translated as CAWSPPANTEAFF.

J is TRBJ1-1 and V is TRBV2; the D is unclear. CDR1 and CDR2 (germline): SNHLY, FYNNEI. The CDR3 has 14 amino acids. Trimming removed 6 bases at V and 6 bases at J, with 17 bases between. Here the CDR3 reads CASRADLGDAEAFF. The CDR3 DNA reads TGTGCCAGCAGAGCGGACTTGGGAGACGCTGAAGCTTTCTTT.

The chain has TRBV6-5 and TRBJ1-4; weak D call: TRBD1 (6 bases). Germline values: CDR1 MNHEY, CDR2 SVGAGI. The CDR3 sequence is 16 residues long. V dropped 2 bases and J dropped 0 bases, with 10 bases sitting between them. DNA for the CDR3: TGTGCCAGCAGTTACCAGACAGGAGCAACTAATGAAAAACTGTTTTTT. The encoded protein is CASSYQTGATNEKLFF.

CDR3 in amino acids: CASSLGTGGIYEQYF. CDR3 nucleotide sequence: TGCGCCAGCAGCCTCGGGACAGGGGGTATCTACGAGCAGTACTTC. This chain uses TRBV4-3 with TRBJ2-7; 11 bases line up with TRBD1. From germline, CDR1 is LGHNA and CDR2 YSLEER. The CDR3 extends over 15 amino acids. J gave up 3 bases and V 4 bases, and 5 bases lay outside the gene matches.

The V gene is TRBV18, the J gene TRBJ2-5; D could derive from TRBD1 or TRBD2 (5 bases each). The germline V and J ends were trimmed by 5 bases and 5 bases, with 12 bases remaining between them. The CDR3 runs 13 residues. Per the germline V gene, CDR1 is KGHSH and CDR2 is LQKENI. The CDR3 loop reads CASSGTLGETQYF. In DNA form, the CDR3 reads TGTGCCAGCTCAGGGACCCTGGGGGAGACCCAGTACTTC.

A remark on this clone: Other DNA variants within this sample encode the same CDR3. The rearrangement joins TRBV30 to TRBJ1-5; 7 nucleotides agree with TRBD1. The V and J ends lost 1 base and 5 bases, in that order; junction bases with no gene match: 2. Germline V gives CDR1 GTSNPN, CDR2 SVGIG (reference sequence). The CDR3 totals 13 residues. This CDR3 reads CAWSAGGDQPQHF. CDR3 nucleotides: TGTGCCTGGAGTGCAGGGGGGGATCAGCCCCAGCATTTT.